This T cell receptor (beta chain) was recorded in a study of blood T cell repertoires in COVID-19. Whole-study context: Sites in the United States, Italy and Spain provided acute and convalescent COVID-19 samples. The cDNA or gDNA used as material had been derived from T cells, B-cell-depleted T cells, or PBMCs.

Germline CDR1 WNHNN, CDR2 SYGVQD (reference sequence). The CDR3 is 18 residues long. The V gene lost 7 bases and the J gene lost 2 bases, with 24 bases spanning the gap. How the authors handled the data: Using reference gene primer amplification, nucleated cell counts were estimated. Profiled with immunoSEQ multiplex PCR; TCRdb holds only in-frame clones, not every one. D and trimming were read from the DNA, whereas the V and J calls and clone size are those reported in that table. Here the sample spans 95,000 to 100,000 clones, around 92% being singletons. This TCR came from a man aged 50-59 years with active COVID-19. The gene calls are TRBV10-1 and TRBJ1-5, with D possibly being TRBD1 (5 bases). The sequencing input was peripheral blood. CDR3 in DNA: TGCGCCAGCATTGACTCTCCGGGCCCAGGGCCGGGCAATCAGCCCCAGCATTTT. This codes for CASIDSPGPGPGNQPQHF.